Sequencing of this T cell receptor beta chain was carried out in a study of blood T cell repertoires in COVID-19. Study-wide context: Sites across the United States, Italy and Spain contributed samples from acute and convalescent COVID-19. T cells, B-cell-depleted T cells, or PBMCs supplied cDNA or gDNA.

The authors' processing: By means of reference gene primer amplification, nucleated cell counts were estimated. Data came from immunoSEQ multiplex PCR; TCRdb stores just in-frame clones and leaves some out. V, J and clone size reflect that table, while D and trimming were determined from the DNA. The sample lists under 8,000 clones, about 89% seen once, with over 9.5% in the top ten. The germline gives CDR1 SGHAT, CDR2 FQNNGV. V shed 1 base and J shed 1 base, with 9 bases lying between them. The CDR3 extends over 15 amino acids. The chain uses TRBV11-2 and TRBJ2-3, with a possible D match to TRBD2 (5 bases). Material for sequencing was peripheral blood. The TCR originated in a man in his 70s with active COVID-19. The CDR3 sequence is CASSLGGLGTDTQYF. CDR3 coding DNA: TGTGCCAGCAGCTTAGGCGGGCTAGGCACAGATACGCAGTATTTT.